These 29 T cell receptor beta chains share one sample of origin, sequenced in a study of cytotoxic CD8 clonotypes in ibrutinib-treated CLL. This table comes from immunoSEQ multiplex PCR, and its TCRdb copy is limited to in-frame clones, with some not included. The table lists fewer than 400,000 clones, roughly 70% of them singletons. The sample in question was PBMCs, obtained after 36 months of ibrutinib treatment. These receptors all come from a human donor with chronic lymphocytic leukemia.

V and J are TRBV21-1 and TRBJ2-7. TRBV21-1 is noted as a pseudogene. The CDR3 totals 17 residues. CDR3 protein: CASSKYPGTGPTYEQYF. CDR3 nucleotides: TGTGCCAGCAGCAAATATCCGGGGACCGGCCCAACCTACGAGCAGTACTTC.

The CDR3 here is CASSVWEISYEQYF. Here the CDR3 DNA reads TGTGCCAGCAGTGTTTGGGAGATCTCCTACGAGCAGTACTTC. The chain carries TRBV2 and TRBJ2-7, with TRBD2 as a possible D gene (5 bases). Trimming left V 4 bases short and J 0 bases short, with 10 bases between. The CDR3 sequence is 14 residues long. From germline, CDR1 is SNHLY and CDR2 FYNNEI. The complete variable domain, with remaining parts taken from reference TRBV2 and TRBJ2-7, reads EPEVTQTPSHQVTQMGQEVILRCVPISNHLYFYWYRQILGQKVEFLVSFYNNEISEKSEIFDDQFSVERPDGSNFTLKIRSTKLEDSAMYFCASSVWEISYEQYFGPGTRLTVT.

The chain employs TRBV7-9 and TRBJ1-6; D might be TRBD1 (5 bases). V lost 4 bases and J lost 6, with 7 bases in between. There are 13 residues in the CDR3. From germline, CDR1 is SEHNR and CDR2 FQNEAQ (reference sequence). Here the CDR3 reads CASSSGGNSPLHF. The CDR3 region has the DNA TGTGCCAGCAGCTCCGGGGGTAATTCACCCCTCCACTTT.

The V and J genes are TRBV18 and TRBJ1-2, with D possibly being TRBD1 (6 bases). The CDR3 extends over 17 amino acids. Germline CDR1 KGHSH, CDR2 LQKENI. V lost 2 bases to trimming and J lost 8 bases, with 24 bases between them. In DNA form, the CDR3 reads TGTGCCAGCTCACCAAGGGGGAGATGGACACCGCGGCCCGGCTACACCTTC. This encodes CASSPRGRWTPRPGYTF.

On this clone itself: Other nucleotide sequences in the sample specify the same CDR3. The rearrangement uses TRBV18 and TRBJ2-5; D remains unclear. The CDR3 has 13 amino acids. Germline V gene sequence: CDR1 KGHSH, CDR2 LQKENI. The ends were cut back, 0 bases at V and 1 base at J, with 3 bases in the middle. CDR3 DNA sequence: TGTGCCAGCTCACCACCCGGCCAAGAGACCCAGTACTTC. The encoded protein is CASSPPGQETQYF.

The CDR3: CASSLWGGQGDIGYTF. The CDR3 nucleotides read TGTGCCAGCAGCTTATGGGGGGGACAGGGAGACATTGGCTACACCTTC. The chain recombines TRBV7-9 with TRBJ1-2, with TRBD1 identical over 9 bases. The CDR3 has 16 amino acids. V shed 2 bases and J 7 bases; nucleotides not matched to a gene: 11. In germline, CDR1 is SEHNR, CDR2 FQNEAQ (reference sequence).

The chain uses TRBV28 and TRBJ2-5; D might be TRBD2 (5 bases). The CDR3 covers 15 residues. CDR1 is MDHEN, CDR2 SYDVKM, per germline. Deletions cut 4 bases from V and 2 bases from J, with 14 bases between. The CDR3 nucleotides read TGTGCCAGCAGTTCTCCTCAAGCGGAACAAGAGACCCAGTACTTC. Translated, it gives CASSSPQAEQETQYF.

V is TRBV6-5 and J is TRBJ1-2, with D possibly TRBD1 on 6 matching bases. CDR3 length: 15 residues. The V end was cut by 4 bases, the J end by 0 bases, with 12 bases between. CDR1 is MNHEY, CDR2 SVGAGI, per germline. The CDR3 is CASSSPRGSNYGYTF. CDR3 in DNA: TGTGCCAGCAGTTCCCCCAGGGGTTCTAACTATGGCTACACCTTC.

This clone was seen a few times. The chain employs TRBV11-3 and TRBJ1-5, with TRBD1 matching over 8 bases. Trimming took 0 bases from V and 3 from J; bases not matched to a gene: 10. This CDR3 is 18 amino acids long. Germline V gene lookup returns CDR1 SGHNT and CDR2 YENEEA. CDR3 sequence: CASSLELPGTGYNQPQHF. In nucleotides, the CDR3 is TGTGCCAGCAGCTTAGAACTCCCCGGGACAGGTTACAATCAGCCCCAGCATTTT.

This clone has only a few counts. V and J are TRBV15 and TRBJ1-5; the match to TRBD1 covers 7 bases. J gave up 0 bases and V 6 bases, and 2 bases lay outside the gene matches. Germline V CDR1 and CDR2: LNHNV, YYDKDF (reference sequence). This CDR3 spans 14 amino acids. CDR3: CATSNRGSNQPQHF. CDR3 coding DNA: TGTGCCACCAGTAACAGGGGTAGCAATCAGCCCCAGCATTTT. The full variable domain, in which reference TRBV15 and TRBJ1-5 provide the parts outside the CDR3, is DAMVIQNPRYQVTQFGKPVTLSCSQTLNHNVMYWYQQKSSQAPKLLFHYYDKDFNNEADTPDNFQSRRPNTSFCFLDIRSPGLGDTAMYLCATSNRGSNQPQHFGDGTRLSIL.

Concerning this clone itself: Other DNA sequences within the sample encode an identical CDR3. The rearrangement joins TRBV9 to TRBJ2-7; 8 bases are a match to TRBD2. Germline V gene lookup returns CDR1 SGDLS and CDR2 YYNGEE. Germline trimming cut 0 bases from V and 3 bases from J; bases unmatched to any gene: 2. This CDR3 region has 14 residues. The CDR3 loop reads CASSVELADYEQYF. DNA of the CDR3: TGTGCCAGCAGCGTAGAACTAGCGGACTACGAGCAGTACTTC.

The J gene is TRBJ2-5, the V gene TRBV7-6; no definite D call. This CDR3 region has 17 residues. From germline, CDR1 is SGHVS and CDR2 FNYEAQ. The ends were cut back, 0 bases at V and 1 base at J, with 15 bases in the middle. The CDR3 here is CASSLALRPRGQETQYF. The CDR3 nucleotides read TGTGCCAGCAGCTTAGCGCTTCGGCCTAGAGGCCAAGAGACCCAGTACTTC.

Worth noting for this clone: A much larger clonotype is one base distant, so this may be a read error. The rearrangement links TRBV5-1 to TRBJ2-7; the match to TRBD2 covers 8 bases. The CDR3 contains 15 residues. Germline lookup yields CDR1 SGHRS and CDR2 YFSETQ. CDR3 nucleotide sequence: TGCGCCAGCAGCTCCGGCGCGGGAGGTACCTACGGGCAGTACTTC. It codes for CASSSGAGGTYGQYF.

The table lists this clone with a count of one. The chain couples TRBV19 to TRBJ1-5; TRBD1 might be the D (5 bases). Germline assignment: CDR1 LNHDA and CDR2 SQIVND (reference sequence). CDR3 length: 14 amino acids. V lost 5 bases and J lost 4, with 12 bases in between. CDR3 amino acids: CASSQLGQNQPQHF. The CDR3, as DNA: TGTGCCAGTAGTCAATTGGGGCAAAATCAGCCCCAGCATTTT.

This chain joins TRBV10-3 and TRBJ2-5; the D is unclear. V lost 6 bases and J lost 2, with 4 bases in between. This CDR3 region has 11 residues. Germline CDR1 ENHRY, CDR2 SYGVKD. The CDR3 coding sequence is TGTGCCATCAGAAATCAAGAGACCCAGTACTTC. It codes for CAIRNQETQYF.

The chain combines TRBV5-1 with TRBJ2-5; D not resolved. Germline lookup yields CDR1 SGHRS and CDR2 YFSETQ. The length of the CDR3 is 15 residues. Deletions cut 0 bases from V and 5 bases from J, with 14 bases between. The CDR3 DNA is TGCGCCAGCAGCTTGGCGGCTTCGACGATGGAGACCCAGTACTTC. Translation: CASSLAASTMETQYF.

The count of this clone is one. The genes are TRBV18 and TRBJ2-3; D unclear. CDR1 KGHSH and CDR2 LQKENI come from the germline V gene. CDR3 length: 15 residues. V was cut by 1 base and J by 1 base, with 9 bases left in between. DNA of the CDR3: TGTGCCAGCTCACCACGGTACGACGGCACAGATACGCAGTATTTT. It translates to CASSPRYDGTDTQYF.

V and J are TRBV27 and TRBJ2-3; tentatively, D is TRBD2 (7 bases). The germline V gene encodes CDR1 MNHEY and CDR2 SMNVEV (reference sequence). This CDR3 region has 14 residues. V lost 2 bases and J 5 bases, leaving 11 bases between the germline ends. CDR3 sequence: CASSLRGGGDTQYF. The CDR3 DNA reads as TGTGCCAGCAGTTTAAGGGGGGGCGGAGATACGCAGTATTTT.

The chain employs TRBV4-1 and TRBJ1-2; D not certain. CDR1 is MGHRA and CDR2 is YSYEKL in the germline V gene. V shed 0 bases and J shed 5 bases, with 16 bases lying between them. This CDR3 is built from 16 residues. The CDR3 DNA sequence: TGCGCCAGCAGCCAAGAGAGCCCTACGCCCCAATATGGCTACACCTTC. Translated, it gives CASSQESPTPQYGYTF.

The chain uses TRBV4-1 and TRBJ1-2, with D perhaps matching TRBD1 (6 bases). The CDR3 extends over 15 amino acids. The germline gives CDR1 MGHRA, CDR2 YSYEKL. V lost 4 bases and J lost 5, with 17 bases in between. The CDR3 spells CASSPQRGGYYGYTF. The DNA of the CDR3 is TGCGCCAGCAGCCCACAGAGAGGGGGATATTATGGCTACACCTTC.

The V gene is TRBV6-5, the J gene TRBJ2-5, with TRBD2 as a possible D gene (5 bases). Germline lookup yields CDR1 MNHEY and CDR2 SVGAGI. This CDR3 is 14 amino acids long. V lost 0 bases and J 5 bases, leaving 10 bases between the germline ends. The CDR3 nucleotides are TGTGCCAGCAGTTACTCAGAGGGTACGGAGACCCAGTACTTC. Translating gives CASSYSEGTETQYF.

The chain recombines TRBV2 with TRBJ1-2; D uncertain. The germline V gene has CDR1 SNHLY and CDR2 FYNNEI. Trimming shortened V by 6 bases and J by 4 bases, and 18 bases separated the two germline ends. This CDR3 has 15 amino acids. CDR3 coding DNA: TGTGCCAGCAGGGAGAGGTCTGGGGTTATCTATGGCTACACCTTC. Protein product: CASRERSGVIYGYTF. The entire variable domain, with the rest obtained from reference TRBV2 and TRBJ1-2, is as follows: EPEVTQTPSHQVTQMGQEVILRCVPISNHLYFYWYRQILGQKVEFLVSFYNNEISEKSEIFDDQFSVERPDGSNFTLKIRSTKLEDSAMYFCASRERSGVIYGYTFGSGTRLTVV.

This clone showed up just a few times. The chain recombines TRBV19 with TRBJ1-1; D remains unclear. This CDR3 comprises 13 residues. The germline V gene encodes CDR1 LNHDA and CDR2 SQIVND (reference sequence). V was shortened by 8 bases and J by 5 bases, with 15 bases between the two germline ends. In nucleotides, the CDR3 is TGTGCCAGTGAAAGGAATGTAGGGACTGAAGCTTTCTTT. Protein sequence: CASERNVGTEAFF.

The chain couples TRBV7-2 to TRBJ2-1; possibly TRBD1 or TRBD2 for D (5 bases each). V lost 3 bases and J lost 7, with 10 bases in between. This CDR3 spans 13 amino acids. Looked up from germline, CDR1 is SGHTA and CDR2 is FQGNSA. CDR3 in amino acids: CASSLERGNEQFF. The CDR3 region has the DNA TGTGCCAGCAGCTTGGAGAGGGGAAATGAGCAGTTCTTC.

The chain recombines TRBV2 with TRBJ1-2; no reliable D call. Germline V gives CDR1 SNHLY, CDR2 FYNNEI. The V gene lost 7 bases and the J gene lost 0 bases, with 18 bases spanning the gap. This CDR3 is built from 16 residues. The CDR3 sequence is CASKRTSLQANYGYTF. CDR3 in DNA: TGTGCCAGCAAAAGAACCAGCCTCCAAGCTAACTATGGCTACACCTTC.

The chain combines TRBV7-3 with TRBJ2-1, with 10 bases aligning to TRBD1. The CDR3 extends over 15 amino acids. The V segment lost 4 bases and the J segment 5 bases; nucleotides outside the gene matches: 5. Germline CDR1 SGHTA, CDR2 FQGTGA. CDR3 nucleotide sequence: TGTGCCAGCAGCTGGGACAGGGGTATACACAATGAGCAGTTCTTC. It codes for CASSWDRGIHNEQFF.

The V and J genes are TRBV23-1 and TRBJ2-1, with TRBD1 matching over 10 bases. TRBV23-1 carries the ORF label, with uncertain function. The CDR3 has 12 amino acids. Trimming removed 9 bases from V and 8 bases from J; junction bases left unmatched: 4. The CDR3 loop reads CARVTGGDEQFF. DNA of the CDR3: TGCGCCAGGGTGACAGGGGGCGATGAGCAGTTCTTC.

The rearrangement links TRBV7-2 to TRBJ2-3; D is possibly TRBD2 (6 bases). The CDR3 extends over 16 amino acids. Germline values: CDR1 SGHTA, CDR2 FQGNSA. V dropped 3 bases and J dropped 2 bases, with 15 bases sitting between them. The CDR3: CASSFYRGKPTDTQYF. In DNA, the CDR3 is TGTGCCAGCAGCTTTTATCGGGGGAAACCCACAGATACGCAGTATTTT.

The chain links TRBV5-1 to TRBJ2-5, with a weak D call TRBD1 (5 bases). Trimming shortened V by 3 bases and J by 5 bases, and 11 bases separated the two germline ends. CDR3 length: 13 amino acids. Germline values: CDR1 SGHRS, CDR2 YFSETQ. CDR3 sequence: CASSSTVGETQYF. For the CDR3, the DNA is TGCGCCAGCAGCTCGACAGTTGGCGAGACCCAGTACTTC.